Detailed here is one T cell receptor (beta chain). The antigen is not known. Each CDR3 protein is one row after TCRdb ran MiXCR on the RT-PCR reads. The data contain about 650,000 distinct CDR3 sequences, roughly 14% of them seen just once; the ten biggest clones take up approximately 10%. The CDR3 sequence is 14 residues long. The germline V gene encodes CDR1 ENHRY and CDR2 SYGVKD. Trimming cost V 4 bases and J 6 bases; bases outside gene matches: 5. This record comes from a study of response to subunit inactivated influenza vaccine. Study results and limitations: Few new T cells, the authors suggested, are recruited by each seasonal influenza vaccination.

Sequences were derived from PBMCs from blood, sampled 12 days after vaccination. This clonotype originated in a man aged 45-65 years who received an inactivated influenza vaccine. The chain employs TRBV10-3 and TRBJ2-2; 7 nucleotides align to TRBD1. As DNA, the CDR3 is TGTGCCATCAGTGCGGACAGGTCTCCCGGGGAGCTGTTTTTT. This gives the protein CAISADRSPGELFF.